The 8 T cell receptor beta chains below come from one sample, sequenced in a study of OX40 agonist ivuxolimab in advanced cancers. Assay used: immunoSEQ multiplex PCR; TCRdb lists only in-frame clones, some missing. The sample records fewer than 55,000 clones, around 84% being singletons. The sample in question was CD4+ or CD8+ T cells sorted from blood, obtained in a trial of the OX40 agonist ivuxolimab. The receptors come from an adult with an advanced solid tumor such as melanoma, head and neck, liver or kidney cancer.

V and J are TRBV6-6 and TRBJ2-2; either TRBD1 or TRBD2 may fit D (6 bases each). The V gene lost 6 bases and the J gene lost 6 bases, with 17 bases spanning the gap. The CDR3 covers 15 residues. CDR1 and CDR2 (germline): MNHNY, SVGAGI (reference sequence). The CDR3 nucleotides read TGTGCCAGCAGGGCAGTCGGGGGCGCACCCGGGGAGCTGTTTTTT. Protein sequence: CASRAVGGAPGELFF.

This chain uses TRBV5-4 with TRBJ2-5; D is uncertain. The CDR3 runs 14 residues. Germline V gene sequence: CDR1 SGHNT, CDR2 YYREEE (reference sequence). Trimming took off 6 bases at V and 2 bases at J, with 14 bases between the two ends. Here the CDR3 DNA reads TGTGCCAGCACCCTTGGCACGACACAAGAGACCCAGTACTTC. It encodes CASTLGTTQETQYF.

This sequence joins TRBV6-6 and TRBJ2-7; TRBD1 matches at 7 bases. This CDR3 contains 12 residues. The germline V gene has CDR1 MNHNY and CDR2 SVGAGI (reference sequence). Trimming removed 6 bases from V and 7 bases from J; junction bases left unmatched: 6. In DNA, the CDR3 is TGTGCCAGCAGCCGGCAACAGGGGGAGCAGTACTTC. This translates into CASSRQQGEQYF.

This CDR3 is CASSLSGSSYNEQFF. The CDR3 nucleotides read TGTGCCAGCAGTCTTAGCGGAAGCTCCTACAATGAGCAGTTCTTC. This chain joins TRBV28 and TRBJ2-1, with D perhaps matching TRBD2 (6 bases). Germline values: CDR1 MDHEN, CDR2 SYDVKM. V was pared by 5 bases and J by 0 bases, with 11 bases between. The CDR3 totals 15 residues.

The CDR3 DNA reads TGTGCCAGCAGTACCGTAAAGGAAGCTAACTATGGCTACACCTTC. Translated, it gives CASSTVKEANYGYTF. The chain recombines TRBV6-5 with TRBJ1-2; D remains unclear. V lost 5 bases to trimming and J lost 0 bases, with 13 bases between them. The germline V gene has CDR1 MNHEY and CDR2 SVGAGI. The CDR3 loop spans 15 amino acids.

This chain joins TRBV7-8 and TRBJ2-7; 9 bases are shared with TRBD2. The CDR3 sequence is 15 residues long. The V gene's germline CDR1 is SGHVS and CDR2 FQNEAQ. V was pared by 0 bases and J by 4 bases, with 4 bases of the junction left unmatched. The CDR3 spells CASSLAAGGGYEQYF. The CDR3 DNA follows: TGTGCCAGCAGCTTAGCAGCGGGAGGTGGGTACGAGCAGTACTTC.

The J gene is TRBJ2-3, the V gene TRBV19; 9 nucleotides match TRBD1. The length of the CDR3 is 16 residues. CDR1 LNHDA and CDR2 SQIVND come from the germline V gene (reference sequence). V gave up 5 bases and J gave up 0 bases; unmatched junction bases: 6. CDR3 DNA sequence: TGTGCCAGTAGTGGAAAACAGGGGGCGAGCACAGATACGCAGTATTTT. It encodes CASSGKQGASTDTQYF.

This clone was found once. This chain connects TRBV19 to TRBJ1-4; tentative D call: TRBD1 (5 bases). The CDR3 spans 14 residues. The germline V gene has CDR1 LNHDA and CDR2 SQIVND (reference sequence). Trimming removed 3 bases at V and 6 bases at J, with 11 bases between. The CDR3 DNA reads as TGTGCCAGTAGTATCAGTCAGGGCTATGAAAAACTGTTTTTT. It encodes CASSISQGYEKLFF. Together with reference TRBV19 and TRBJ1-4, the CDR3 gives the full variable domain: DGGITQSPKYLFRKEGQNVTLSCEQNLNHDAMYWYRQDPGQGLRLIYYSQIVNDFQKGDIAEGYSVSREKKESFPLTVTSAQKNPTAFYLCASSISQGYEKLFFGSGTQLSVL.